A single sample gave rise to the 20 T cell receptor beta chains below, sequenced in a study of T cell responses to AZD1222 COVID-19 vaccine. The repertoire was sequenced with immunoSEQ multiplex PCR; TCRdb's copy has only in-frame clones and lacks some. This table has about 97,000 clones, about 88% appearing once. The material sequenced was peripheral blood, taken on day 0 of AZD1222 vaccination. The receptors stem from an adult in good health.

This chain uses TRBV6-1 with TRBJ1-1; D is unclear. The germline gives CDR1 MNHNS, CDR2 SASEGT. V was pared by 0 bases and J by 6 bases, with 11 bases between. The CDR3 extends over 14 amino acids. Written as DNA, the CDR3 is TGTGCCAGCAGTGAAGCTGAAGGGAGCGCTGAAGCTTTCTTT. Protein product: CASSEAEGSAEAFF.

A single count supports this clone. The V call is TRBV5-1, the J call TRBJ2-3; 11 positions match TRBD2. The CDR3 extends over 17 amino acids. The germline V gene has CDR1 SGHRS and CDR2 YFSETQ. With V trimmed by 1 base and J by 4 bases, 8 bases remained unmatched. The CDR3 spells CASSLRLAGGPPDTQYF. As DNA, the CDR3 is TGCGCCAGCAGCTTGCGGTTAGCGGGGGGGCCGCCAGATACGCAGTATTTT.

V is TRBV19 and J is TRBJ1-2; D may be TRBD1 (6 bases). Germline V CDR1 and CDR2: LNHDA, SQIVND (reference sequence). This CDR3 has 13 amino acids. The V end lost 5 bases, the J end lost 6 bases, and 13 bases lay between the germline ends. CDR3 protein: CASSDYGQHGYTF. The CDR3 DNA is TGTGCCAGTAGTGATTACGGACAGCATGGCTACACCTTC.

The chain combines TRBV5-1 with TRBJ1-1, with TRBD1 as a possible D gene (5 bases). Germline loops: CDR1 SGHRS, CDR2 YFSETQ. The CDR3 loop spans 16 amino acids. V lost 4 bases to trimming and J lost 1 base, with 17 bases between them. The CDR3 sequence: CASSPQISGGNTEAFF. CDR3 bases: TGCGCCAGCAGCCCACAGATTTCTGGGGGGAACACTGAAGCTTTCTTT.

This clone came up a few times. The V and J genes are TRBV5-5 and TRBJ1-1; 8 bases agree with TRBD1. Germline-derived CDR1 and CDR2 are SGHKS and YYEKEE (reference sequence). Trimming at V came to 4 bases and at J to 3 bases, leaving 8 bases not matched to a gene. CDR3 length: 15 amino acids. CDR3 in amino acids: CASSRRTGMDTEAFF. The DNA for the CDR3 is TGTGCCAGCAGCAGAAGGACAGGGATGGACACTGAAGCTTTCTTT.

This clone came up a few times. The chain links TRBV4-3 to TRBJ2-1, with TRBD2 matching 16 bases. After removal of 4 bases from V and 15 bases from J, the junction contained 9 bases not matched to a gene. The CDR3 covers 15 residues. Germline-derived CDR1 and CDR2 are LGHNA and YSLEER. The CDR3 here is CASSPGTSGGVARFF. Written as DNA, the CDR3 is TGCGCCAGCAGCCCCGGGACTAGCGGGGGGGTCGCGCGGTTCTTC.

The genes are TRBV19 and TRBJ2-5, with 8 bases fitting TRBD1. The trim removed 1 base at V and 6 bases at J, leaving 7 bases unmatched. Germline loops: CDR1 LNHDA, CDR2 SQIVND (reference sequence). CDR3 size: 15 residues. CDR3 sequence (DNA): TGTGCCAGTAGTATAGGCAGGGGGCTCGACAAGACCCAGTACTTC. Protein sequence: CASSIGRGLDKTQYF.

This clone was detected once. CDR3 DNA sequence: TGTGCCAGTACTACCGGGACAGAGGGCTCACCCCTCCACTTT. It translates to CASTTGTEGSPLHF. The chain carries TRBV27 and TRBJ1-6; 7 bases fit TRBD1. Per the germline V gene, CDR1 is MNHEY and CDR2 is SMNVEV (reference sequence). The CDR3 has 14 amino acids. The V segment lost 9 bases and the J segment 10 bases; nucleotides outside the gene matches: 12.

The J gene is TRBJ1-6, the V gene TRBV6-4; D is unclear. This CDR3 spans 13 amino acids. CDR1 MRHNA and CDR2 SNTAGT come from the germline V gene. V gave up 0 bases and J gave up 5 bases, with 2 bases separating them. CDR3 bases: TGTGCCAGCAGTGACTCGGATAATTCACCCCTCCACTTT. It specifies CASSDSDNSPLHF.

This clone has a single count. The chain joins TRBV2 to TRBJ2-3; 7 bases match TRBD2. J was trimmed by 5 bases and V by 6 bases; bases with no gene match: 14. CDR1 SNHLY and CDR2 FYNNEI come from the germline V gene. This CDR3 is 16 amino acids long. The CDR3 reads CASSALTGGGGDTQYF. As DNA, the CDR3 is TGTGCCAGCAGCGCCCTTACGGGGGGTGGTGGAGATACGCAGTATTTT.

As DNA, the CDR3 is TGCGCCAGCAGTCTAGCGGGAAGCTCCTACGAGCAGTACTTC. Amino acids: CASSLAGSSYEQYF. The rearrangement joins TRBV10-2 to TRBJ2-7, with TRBD2 matching 9 bases. The CDR3 spans 14 residues. Losses at the gene ends were 5 bases for V and 0 bases for J; bases not matched to a gene: 2. CDR1 and CDR2 from the germline V gene are WSHSY and SAAADI.

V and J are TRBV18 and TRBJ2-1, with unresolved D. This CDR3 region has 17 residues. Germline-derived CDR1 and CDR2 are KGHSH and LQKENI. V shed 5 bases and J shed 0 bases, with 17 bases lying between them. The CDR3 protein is CASSMNDPDSSYNEQFF. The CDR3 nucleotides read TGTGCCAGCTCAATGAATGACCCGGATAGCTCCTACAATGAGCAGTTCTTC.

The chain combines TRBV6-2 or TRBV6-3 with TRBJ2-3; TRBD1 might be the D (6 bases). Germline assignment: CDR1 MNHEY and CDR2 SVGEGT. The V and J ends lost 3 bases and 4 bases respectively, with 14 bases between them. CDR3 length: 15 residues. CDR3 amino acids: CASSYFGRGADTQYF. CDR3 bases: TGTGCCAGCAGTTATTTCGGCAGGGGAGCAGATACGCAGTATTTT.

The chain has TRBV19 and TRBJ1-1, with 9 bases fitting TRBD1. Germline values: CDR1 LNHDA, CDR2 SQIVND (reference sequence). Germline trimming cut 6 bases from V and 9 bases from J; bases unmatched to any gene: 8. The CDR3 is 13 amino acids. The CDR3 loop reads CASSLGTGMKAFF. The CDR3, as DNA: TGTGCCAGTAGCCTTGGGACAGGGATGAAAGCTTTCTTT.

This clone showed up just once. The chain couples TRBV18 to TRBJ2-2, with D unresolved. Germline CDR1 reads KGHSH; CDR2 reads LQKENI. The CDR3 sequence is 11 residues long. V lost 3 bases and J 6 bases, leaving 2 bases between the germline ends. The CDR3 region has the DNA TGTGCCAGCTCACCCCCCGGGGAGCTGTTTTTT. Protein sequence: CASSPPGELFF.

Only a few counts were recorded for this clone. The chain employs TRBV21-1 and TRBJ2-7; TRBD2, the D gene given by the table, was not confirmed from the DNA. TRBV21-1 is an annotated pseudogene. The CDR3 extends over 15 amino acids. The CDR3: CASTPRGESSYEQYF. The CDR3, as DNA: TGTGCCAGCACTCCCCGGGGGGAGAGCTCCTACGAGCAGTACTTC.

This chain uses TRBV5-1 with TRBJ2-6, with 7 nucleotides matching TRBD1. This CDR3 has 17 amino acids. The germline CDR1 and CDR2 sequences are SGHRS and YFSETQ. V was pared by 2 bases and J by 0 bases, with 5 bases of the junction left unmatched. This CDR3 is CASSLGDRISGANVLTF. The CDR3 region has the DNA TGCGCCAGCAGCTTAGGGGACAGAATCTCTGGGGCCAACGTCCTGACTTTC.

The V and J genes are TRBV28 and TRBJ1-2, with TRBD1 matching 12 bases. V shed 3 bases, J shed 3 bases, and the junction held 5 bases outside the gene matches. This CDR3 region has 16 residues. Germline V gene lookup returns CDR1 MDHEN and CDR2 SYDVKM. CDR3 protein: CASSLGGQGADYGYTF. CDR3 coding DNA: TGTGCCAGCAGTTTGGGGGGACAGGGGGCAGACTATGGCTACACCTTC.

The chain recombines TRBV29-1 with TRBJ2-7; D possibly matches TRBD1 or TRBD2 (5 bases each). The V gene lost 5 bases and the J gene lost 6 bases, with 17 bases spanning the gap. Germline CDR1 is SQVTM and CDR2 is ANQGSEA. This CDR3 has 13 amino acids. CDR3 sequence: CSVSTSGTSEQYF. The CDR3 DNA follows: TGCAGCGTTTCGACCTCCGGGACGTCCGAGCAGTACTTC.

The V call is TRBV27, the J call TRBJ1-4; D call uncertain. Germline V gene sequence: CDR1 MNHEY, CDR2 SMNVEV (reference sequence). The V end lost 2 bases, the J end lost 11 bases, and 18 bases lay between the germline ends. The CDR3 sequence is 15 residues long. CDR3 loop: CASSLGVGGIDKLFF. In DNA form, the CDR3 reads TGTGCCAGCAGTTTAGGGGTGGGCGGGATTGACAAACTGTTTTTT.